The clone carrying this TCR beta chain has at least ten counts. Its antigen is as yet unknown. The TCR beta profiling, which covered VDJ combination and CDR3 sequence, was carried out using genomic DNA as the template. Using its own MiXCR run on the reads, TCRdb lists one record per CDR3 protein. The data hold over 150,000 distinct CDR3 sequences, with about 60% observed a single time. Patients who underwent sequencing had shown CD8+CD57+ cell expansion by flow cytometry. Among the patients, none had received any therapy at the time of blood sampling. Germline loops: CDR1 PRHDT, CDR2 FYEKMQ (reference sequence). The CDR3 covers 15 residues. Trimming cost V 5 bases and J 5 bases; bases outside gene matches: 9. This sample stems from a study of CD8+CD57+ T cells in acquired aplastic anemia. Overall study: Recorded DNA amounts for sorted CD4+ and CD8+ cells had an average of 3.2 ug.

Study-wide findings and caveats: No significant difference in CD8+ Simpson's diversity was found between patients and controls.

Sequencing was carried out using sorted CD4+, CD8+, or CD8+CD57+ T cells (not recorded which) from PBMCs. The gene calls are TRBV13 and TRBJ1-2; TRBD1 matches 9 bases. This receptor was obtained from a human donor with aplastic anemia. CDR3: CASSKVPGQGYGYTF. DNA for the CDR3: TGTGCCAGCAGCAAAGTCCCGGGACAGGGATATGGCTACACCTTC.